Here is one T cell receptor beta chain with its context. These data are taken from a study of blood T cell repertoires in COVID-19. Study context: The study drew acute and convalescent COVID-19 samples from the United States, Italy and Spain. T cells, B-cell-depleted T cells, or PBMCs provided the cDNA or gDNA that served as material.

In the study's own analysis: Estimated nucleated cell counts came from reference gene primer amplification. Sequencing used immunoSEQ multiplex PCR; TCRdb keeps in-frame clones, though not all of them. Clone size and V and J calls were adopted from that table, with D and trimming inferred from the DNA. The profile shows 290,000 or so clones, around 86% of them singletons. CDR1 SEHNR and CDR2 FQNEAQ come from the germline V gene (reference sequence). The CDR3 spans 17 residues. Trimming removed 5 bases from V and 2 bases from J, with 19 bases in between. V is TRBV7-9 and J is TRBJ2-1; perhaps TRBD1 as D (7 bases). The clonotype originates from a woman under 30 who had recovered from COVID-19. Sequenced material: PBMCs or T cells enriched from blood (not recorded which). Here the CDR3 DNA reads TGTGCCAGCAGCCTCACGACGACAGGGAGGCCCTACAATGAGCAGTTCTTC. This translates into CASSLTTTGRPYNEQFF.